The T cell receptor beta chain described here comes from a study of cytomegalovirus exposure and HLA in healthy donors. This table comes from immunoSEQ multiplex PCR, and its TCRdb copy is limited to in-frame clones, with some not included. The table lists 90,000 to 130,000 clones, around 85% of them singletons. Germline CDR1 reads SGDLS; CDR2 reads YYNGEE. V lost 4 bases and J 2 bases, leaving 22 bases between the germline ends. The CDR3 sequence is 17 residues long. The V and J genes are TRBV9 and TRBJ2-7, with D possibly being TRBD2 (7 bases). The sequence was collected from a young woman in good health and CMV-seronegative. The sample comprised PBMCs. This chain's CDR3 is CASSLSSARGATYEQYF. Here the CDR3 DNA reads TGTGCCAGCAGCCTGTCCAGCGCCCGGGGGGCGACCTACGAGCAGTACTTC.